This passage covers 19 T cell receptor beta chains from one sample sequenced in a study of T cell responses to AZD1222 COVID-19 vaccine. TCRdb's table, derived via immunoSEQ multiplex PCR, lists solely in-frame clones and lacks some. The sample lists more than 100,000 clones, 87% occurring once. The specimen comprised peripheral blood, sampled 28 days after the second AZD1222 dose. These receptors all come from an adult who received the AZD1222 COVID-19 vaccine.

This chain links TRBV19 with TRBJ1-6, with a weak D call TRBD1 (5 bases). CDR3 length: 16 residues. Trimming pared 5 bases from V and 5 bases from J, leaving 16 bases between. CDR1 and CDR2 from the germline V gene are LNHDA and SQIVND (reference sequence). The CDR3 region has the DNA TGTGCCAGTAGTTCTCGGGACGGACGAGATAATTCACCCCTCCACTTT. Protein product: CASSSRDGRDNSPLHF.

This chain links TRBV2 with TRBJ2-2; TRBD1 aligns across 7 bases. CDR3 length: 15 residues. The trim removed 6 bases at V and 2 bases at J, leaving 6 bases unmatched. Germline values: CDR1 SNHLY, CDR2 FYNNEI. The CDR3 DNA sequence: TGTGCCAGCAGGACGGGACAGACTAACACCGGGGAGCTGTTTTTT. Translated, it gives CASRTGQTNTGELFF.

The chain uses TRBV28 and TRBJ1-1; no definite D call. The CDR3 runs to 12 residues. The V and J ends lost 2 bases and 7 bases respectively, with 8 bases between them. Germline assignment: CDR1 MDHEN and CDR2 SYDVKM. CDR3 region: CASSLLTSEAFF. CDR3 nucleotide sequence: TGTGCCAGCAGTTTACTGACAAGTGAAGCTTTCTTT.

The chain has TRBV5-8 and TRBJ1-1, with D unclear. The germline V and J ends were trimmed by 0 bases and 7 bases, with 7 bases remaining between them. The CDR3 has 12 residues. Germline V lookup: CDR1 SGHTS, CDR2 YDEGEE. CDR3 region: CASSLVQVEAFF. Here the CDR3 DNA reads TGTGCCAGCAGCTTGGTTCAGGTTGAAGCTTTCTTT.

This sequence joins TRBV19 and TRBJ1-3; D perhaps matches TRBD1 (6 bases). Trimming left V 3 bases short and J 3 bases short, with 9 bases between. The V gene's germline CDR1 is LNHDA and CDR2 SQIVND (reference sequence). The CDR3 is 14 amino acids. The CDR3 bases are TGTGCCAGTAGTATGGGGGCCAGTGGAAACACCATATATTTT. It encodes CASSMGASGNTIYF.

Here the CDR3 reads CASSFGGAGNQPQHF. CDR3 DNA sequence: TGTGCCAGCAGCTTCGGGGGGGCCGGCAATCAGCCCCAGCATTTT. V usage is TRBV7-2 and J usage is TRBJ1-5, with a tentative D call TRBD1 (6 bases). Trimming removed 3 bases at V and 2 bases at J, with 11 bases between. CDR1 is SGHTA, CDR2 FQGNSA, per germline. CDR3 size: 15 residues.

The gene calls are TRBV11-2 and TRBJ2-7; the D is unclear. Germline CDR1 SGHAT, CDR2 FQNNGV. The CDR3 covers 14 residues. Trimming removed 5 bases at V and 1 base at J, with 12 bases between. CDR3 region: CASSPQYGSYEQYF. In DNA, the CDR3 is TGTGCCAGCAGCCCACAATACGGGTCCTACGAGCAGTACTTC.

V and J are TRBV4-2 and TRBJ2-7; 7 bases map to TRBD2. The V and J ends lost 4 bases and 2 bases, in that order; junction bases with no gene match: 8. There are 15 residues in the CDR3. The germline CDR1 and CDR2 sequences are LGHNA and YNFKEQ. The CDR3 DNA reads as TGTGCCAGCAGCCCACACGCCGGGGGGACCTACGAGCAGTACTTC. Translating it yields CASSPHAGGTYEQYF.

This chain links TRBV6-5 with TRBJ2-7; D remains unclear. The ends were cut back, 0 bases at V and 11 bases at J, with 17 bases in the middle. The CDR3 has 14 amino acids. CDR1 and CDR2 (germline): MNHEY, SVGAGI. The CDR3 DNA sequence: TGTGCCAGCAGTTACTCGCCTACAGCCAAGCTTGAGTACTTC. Translating gives CASSYSPTAKLEYF.

This chain joins TRBV19 and TRBJ1-5; D unclear. From germline, CDR1 is LNHDA and CDR2 SQIVND (reference sequence). The V and J ends lost 6 bases and 2 bases respectively, with 11 bases between them. The CDR3 length is 14 residues. The CDR3 loop reads CASRGWVGNQPQHF. The CDR3 nucleotides read TGTGCCAGTAGGGGGTGGGTTGGCAATCAGCCCCAGCATTTT.

The V gene is TRBV11-2, the J gene TRBJ2-2; tentatively, D is TRBD1 or TRBD2 (5 bases each). The CDR3 sequence is 16 residues long. The germline CDR1 and CDR2 sequences are SGHAT and FQNNGV. V shed 5 bases and J shed 4 bases, with 17 bases lying between them. This chain's CDR3 is CASSAQAGVTTGELFF. The CDR3 region has the DNA TGTGCCAGCAGCGCACAGGCCGGGGTAACCACCGGGGAGCTGTTTTTT.

For this clone: This same CDR3 is encoded by further DNA sequences in the sample. V gene TRBV6-5 combines with J gene TRBJ1-5; D perhaps matches TRBD1 (5 bases). Trimming left V 6 bases short and J 4 bases short, with 10 bases between. The germline gives CDR1 MNHEY, CDR2 SVGAGI. This CDR3 has 13 amino acids. For the CDR3, the DNA is TGTGCCAGCAGCCCGGGGGGGAATCAGCCCCAGCATTTT. Translating gives CASSPGGNQPQHF.

The chain carries TRBV25-1 and TRBJ2-5; no clear D gene. Germline V CDR1 and CDR2: MGHDK, SYGVNS. This CDR3 is built from 14 residues. V lost 0 bases to trimming and J lost 2 bases, with 7 bases between them. CDR3 sequence: CASSEYDTQETQYF. The CDR3 nucleotides read TGTGCCAGCAGTGAATATGACACACAAGAGACCCAGTACTTC.

The chain combines TRBV5-4 with TRBJ1-5; unclear D gene. V was clipped by 4 bases and J by 7 bases, with 18 bases between them. The CDR3 runs 15 residues. Germline-derived CDR1 and CDR2 are SGHNT and YYREEE (reference sequence). The CDR3 sequence is CASSLGPGSDQPQHF. CDR3 DNA: TGTGCCAGCAGCCTGGGTCCGGGCTCGGACCAGCCCCAGCATTTT.

The chain is built from TRBV29-1 and TRBJ2-1, with 8 bases that match TRBD2. This CDR3 has 14 residues. In germline, CDR1 is SQVTM, CDR2 ANQGSEA. J gave up 6 bases and V 3 bases, and 7 bases lay outside the gene matches. The CDR3 region is CSVDSSGGGNEQFF. In DNA form, the CDR3 reads TGCAGCGTTGATTCCAGCGGGGGAGGCAATGAGCAGTTCTTC.

V usage is TRBV5-4 and J usage is TRBJ2-1; D ambiguous. The V and J ends lost 0 bases and 6 bases respectively, with 10 bases between them. This CDR3 is 14 amino acids long. In germline, CDR1 is SGHNT, CDR2 YYREEE (reference sequence). CDR3 residues: CASSLVRVSNEQFF. The DNA of the CDR3 is TGTGCCAGCAGCTTGGTTAGGGTTTCCAATGAGCAGTTCTTC.

The V call is TRBV4-1, the J call TRBJ2-1; D may match TRBD1 or TRBD2 (5 bases each). This CDR3 contains 12 residues. In germline, CDR1 is MGHRA, CDR2 YSYEKL. Deletions cut 1 base from V and 13 bases from J, with 11 bases between. This chain's CDR3 is CASSQVGTKQFF. The DNA for the CDR3 is TGCGCCAGCAGCCAAGTAGGGACCAAACAGTTCTTC.

The chain links TRBV24-1 to TRBJ2-7, with TRBD2 as a possible D gene (5 bases). The length of the CDR3 is 13 residues. The germline V gene has CDR1 KGHDR and CDR2 SFDVKD. V lost 5 bases, J lost 3 bases, and 10 bases lay in between. CDR3 region: CATSAGGHYEQYF. In DNA form, the CDR3 reads TGTGCCACCAGTGCGGGCGGGCACTACGAGCAGTACTTC.

This CDR3 is CASRTQGYGYTF. The CDR3 DNA is TGTGCCAGCAGAACACAGGGGTATGGCTACACCTTC. This rearrangement joins TRBV6-5 to TRBJ1-2; 7 bases match TRBD1. Germline V CDR1 and CDR2: MNHEY, SVGAGI. This CDR3 has 12 residues. After removal of 6 bases from V and 5 bases from J, the junction contained 3 bases not matched to a gene.